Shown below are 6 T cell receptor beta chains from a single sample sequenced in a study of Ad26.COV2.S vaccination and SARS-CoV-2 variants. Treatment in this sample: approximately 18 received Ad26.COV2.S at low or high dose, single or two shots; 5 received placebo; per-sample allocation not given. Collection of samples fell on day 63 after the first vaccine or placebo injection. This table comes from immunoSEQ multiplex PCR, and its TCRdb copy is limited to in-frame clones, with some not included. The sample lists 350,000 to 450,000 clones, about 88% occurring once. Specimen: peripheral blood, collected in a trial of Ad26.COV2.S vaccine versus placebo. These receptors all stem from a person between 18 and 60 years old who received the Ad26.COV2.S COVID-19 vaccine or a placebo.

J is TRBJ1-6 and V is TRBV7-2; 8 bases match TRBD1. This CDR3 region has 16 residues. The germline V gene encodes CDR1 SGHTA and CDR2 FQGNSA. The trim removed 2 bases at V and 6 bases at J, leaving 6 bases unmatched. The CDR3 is CASSLSFDRGNSPLHF. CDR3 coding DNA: TGTGCCAGCAGCTTATCCTTCGACAGGGGTAATTCACCCCTCCACTTT. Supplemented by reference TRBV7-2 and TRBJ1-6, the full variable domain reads GAGVSQSPSNKVTEKGKDVELRCDPISGHTALYWYRQSLGQGLEFLIYFQGNSAPDKSGLPSDRFSAERTGGSVSTLTIQRTQQEDSAVYLCASSLSFDRGNSPLHFGNGTRLTVT.

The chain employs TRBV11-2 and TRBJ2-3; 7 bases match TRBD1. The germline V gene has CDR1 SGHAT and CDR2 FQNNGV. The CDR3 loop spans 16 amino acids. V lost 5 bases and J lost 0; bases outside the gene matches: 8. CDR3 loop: CASSPRQGPSTDTQYF. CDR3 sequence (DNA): TGTGCCAGCAGCCCGCGACAGGGTCCTAGCACAGATACGCAGTATTTT. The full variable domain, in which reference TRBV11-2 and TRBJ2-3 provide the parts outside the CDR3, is EAGVAQSPRYKIIEKRQSVAFWCNPISGHATLYWYQQILGQGPKLLIQFQNNGVVDDSQLPKDRFSAERLKGVDSTLKIQPAKLEDSAVYLCASSPRQGPSTDTQYFGPGTRLTVL.

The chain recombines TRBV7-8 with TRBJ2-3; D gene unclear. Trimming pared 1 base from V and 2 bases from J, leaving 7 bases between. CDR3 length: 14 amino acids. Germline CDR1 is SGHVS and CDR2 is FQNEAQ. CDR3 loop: CASSLGSNTDTQYF. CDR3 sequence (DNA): TGTGCCAGCAGCTTAGGTAGCAACACAGATACGCAGTATTTT.

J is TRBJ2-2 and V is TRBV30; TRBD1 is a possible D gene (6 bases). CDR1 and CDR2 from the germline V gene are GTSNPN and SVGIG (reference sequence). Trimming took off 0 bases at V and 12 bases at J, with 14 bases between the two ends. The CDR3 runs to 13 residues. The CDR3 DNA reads TGTGCCTGGAGTGTACGGCAGGGGACGCAGCTGTTTTTT. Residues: CAWSVRQGTQLFF.

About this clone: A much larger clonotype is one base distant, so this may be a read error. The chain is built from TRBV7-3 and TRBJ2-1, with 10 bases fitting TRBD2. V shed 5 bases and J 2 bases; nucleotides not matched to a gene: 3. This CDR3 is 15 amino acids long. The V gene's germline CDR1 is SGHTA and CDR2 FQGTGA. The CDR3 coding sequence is TGTGCCAGCAGCCAACTAGCGGGAACCTACAATGAGCAGTTCTTC. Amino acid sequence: CASSQLAGTYNEQFF.

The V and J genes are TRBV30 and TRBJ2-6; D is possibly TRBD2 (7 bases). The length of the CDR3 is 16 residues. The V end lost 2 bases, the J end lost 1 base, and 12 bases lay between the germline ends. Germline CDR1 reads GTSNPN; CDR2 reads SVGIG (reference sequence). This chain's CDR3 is CAWSPGGASGANVLTF. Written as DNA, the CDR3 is TGTGCCTGGAGTCCTGGGGGGGCATCTGGGGCCAACGTCCTGACTTTC.